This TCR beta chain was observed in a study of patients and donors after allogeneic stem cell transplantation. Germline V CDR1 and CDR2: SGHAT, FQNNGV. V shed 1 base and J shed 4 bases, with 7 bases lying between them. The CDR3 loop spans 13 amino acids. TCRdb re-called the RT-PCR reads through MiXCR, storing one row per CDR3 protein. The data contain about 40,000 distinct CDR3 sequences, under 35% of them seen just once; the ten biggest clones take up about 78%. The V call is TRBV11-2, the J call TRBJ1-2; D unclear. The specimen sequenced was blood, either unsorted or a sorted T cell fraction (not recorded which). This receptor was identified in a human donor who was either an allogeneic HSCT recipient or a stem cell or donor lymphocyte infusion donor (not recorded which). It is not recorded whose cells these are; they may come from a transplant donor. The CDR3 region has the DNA TGTGCCAGCAGCTTAGCAGTTCTCTATGGCTACACCTTC. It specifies CASSLAVLYGYTF.